This entry describes one T cell receptor beta chain. Its antigen remains unknown. This specimen comes from a study of cytomegalovirus exposure and HLA in healthy donors. Study-level points and caveats: Researchers counted approximately 160 TCR beta chains as cytomegalovirus-associated.

The CDR3 is 17 amino acids. V lost 3 bases, J lost 6 bases, and 20 bases lay in between. Per germline, CDR1 MGHDK and CDR2 SYGVNS. PCR used 60 Vbeta primers and 13 Jbeta primers. The method was immunoSEQ multiplex PCR; TCRdb's version includes in-frame clones alone and lacks a portion of them. Counted here are around 100,000 clones, around 79% occurring once; the ten biggest clones make up 13% to 15%. This TCR came from a male donor in good health and CMV-seropositive. Sequencing was carried out using PBMCs. The chain joins TRBV25-1 to TRBJ1-4, with TRBD1 as a possible D gene (6 bases). The CDR3 DNA is TGTGCCAGCAGTGACTCCGCCAGGGGTTTTGTTTATGAAAAACTGTTTTTT. It specifies CASSDSARGFVYEKLFF. The variable domain in full, completed from reference TRBV25-1 and TRBJ1-4, reads EADIYQTPRYLVIGTGKKITLECSQTMGHDKMYWYQQDPGMELHLIHYSYGVNSTEKGDLSSESTVSRIRTEHFPLTLESARPSHTSQYLCASSDSARGFVYEKLFFGSGTQLSVL.